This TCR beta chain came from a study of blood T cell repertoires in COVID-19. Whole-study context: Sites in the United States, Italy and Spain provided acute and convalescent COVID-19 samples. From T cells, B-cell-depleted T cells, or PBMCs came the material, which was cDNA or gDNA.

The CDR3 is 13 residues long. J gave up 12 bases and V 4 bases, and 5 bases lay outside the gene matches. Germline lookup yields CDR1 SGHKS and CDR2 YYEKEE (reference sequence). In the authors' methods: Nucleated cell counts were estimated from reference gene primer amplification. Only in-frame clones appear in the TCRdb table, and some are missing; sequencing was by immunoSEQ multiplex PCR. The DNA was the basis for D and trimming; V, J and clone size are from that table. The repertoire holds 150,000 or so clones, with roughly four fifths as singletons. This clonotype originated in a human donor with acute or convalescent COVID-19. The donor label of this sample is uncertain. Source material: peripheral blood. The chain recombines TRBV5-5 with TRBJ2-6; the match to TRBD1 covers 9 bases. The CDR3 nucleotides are TGTGCCAGCAGCCGGGACAGGGAGGCCGTCCTGACTTTC. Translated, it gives CASSRDREAVLTF.